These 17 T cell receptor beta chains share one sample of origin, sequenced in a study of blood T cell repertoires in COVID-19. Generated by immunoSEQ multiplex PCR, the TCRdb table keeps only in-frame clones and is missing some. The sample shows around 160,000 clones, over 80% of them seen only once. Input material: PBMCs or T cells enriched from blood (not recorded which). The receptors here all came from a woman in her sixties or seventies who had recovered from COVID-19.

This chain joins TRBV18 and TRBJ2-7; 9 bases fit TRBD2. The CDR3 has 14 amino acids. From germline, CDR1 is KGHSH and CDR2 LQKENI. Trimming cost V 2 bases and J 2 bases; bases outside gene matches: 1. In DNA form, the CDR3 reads TGTGCCAGCTCACCAGGACTAGCGACCTACGAGCAGTACTTC. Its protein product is CASSPGLATYEQYF.

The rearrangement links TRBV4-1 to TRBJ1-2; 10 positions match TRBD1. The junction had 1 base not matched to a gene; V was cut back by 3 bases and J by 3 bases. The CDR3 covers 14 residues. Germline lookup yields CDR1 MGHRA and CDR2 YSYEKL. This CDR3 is CASSQGTGDYGYTF. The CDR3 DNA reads TGCGCCAGCAGCCAGGGGACAGGGGACTATGGCTACACCTTC.

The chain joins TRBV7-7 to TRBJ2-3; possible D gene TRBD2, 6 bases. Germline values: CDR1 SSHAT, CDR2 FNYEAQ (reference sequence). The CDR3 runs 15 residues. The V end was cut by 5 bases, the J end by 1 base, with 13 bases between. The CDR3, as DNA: TGTGCCAGCAGCCTCCGGGACTCACGCACAGATACGCAGTATTTT. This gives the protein CASSLRDSRTDTQYF.

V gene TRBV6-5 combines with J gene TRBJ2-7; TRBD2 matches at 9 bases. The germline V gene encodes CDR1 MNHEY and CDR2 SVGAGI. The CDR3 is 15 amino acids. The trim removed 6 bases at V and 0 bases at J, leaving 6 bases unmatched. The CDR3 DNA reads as TGTGCCAGCAGGAGGGAGCGGGAGGCCTCCTACGAGCAGTACTTC. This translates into CASRREREASYEQYF.

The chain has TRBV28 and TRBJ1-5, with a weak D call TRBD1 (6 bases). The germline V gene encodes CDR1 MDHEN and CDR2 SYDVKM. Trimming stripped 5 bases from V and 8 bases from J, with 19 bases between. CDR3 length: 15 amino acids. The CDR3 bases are TGTGCCAGCAGTCGGCGACAGGCAAGATACGAGCCCCAGCATTTT. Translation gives CASSRRQARYEPQHF. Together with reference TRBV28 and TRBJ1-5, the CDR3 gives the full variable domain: DVKVTQSSRYLVKRTGEKVFLECVQDMDHENMFWYRQDPGLGLRLIYFSYDVKMKEKGDIPEGYSVSREKKERFSLILESASTNQTSMYLCASSRRQARYEPQHFGDGTRLSIL.

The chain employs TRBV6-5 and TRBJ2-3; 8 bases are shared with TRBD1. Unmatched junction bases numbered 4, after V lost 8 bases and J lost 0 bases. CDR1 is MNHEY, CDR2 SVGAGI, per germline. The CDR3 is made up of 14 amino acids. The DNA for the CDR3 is TGTGCCAGCCGCACAGGGGGAAGCACAGATACGCAGTATTTT. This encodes CASRTGGSTDTQYF.

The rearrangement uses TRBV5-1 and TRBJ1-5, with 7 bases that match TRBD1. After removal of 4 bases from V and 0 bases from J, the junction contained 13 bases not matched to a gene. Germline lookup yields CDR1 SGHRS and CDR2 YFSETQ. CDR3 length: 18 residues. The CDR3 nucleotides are TGCGCCAGCAGCCGGGGAGGACAGGCCCTCCATAGCAATCAGCCCCAGCATTTT. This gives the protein CASSRGGQALHSNQPQHF. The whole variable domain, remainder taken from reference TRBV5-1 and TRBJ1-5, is KAGVTQTPRYLIKTRGQQVTLSCSPISGHRSVSWYQQTPGQGLQFLFEYFSETQRNKGNFPGRFSGRQFSNSRSEMNVSTLELGDSALYLCASSRGGQALHSNQPQHFGDGTRLSIL.

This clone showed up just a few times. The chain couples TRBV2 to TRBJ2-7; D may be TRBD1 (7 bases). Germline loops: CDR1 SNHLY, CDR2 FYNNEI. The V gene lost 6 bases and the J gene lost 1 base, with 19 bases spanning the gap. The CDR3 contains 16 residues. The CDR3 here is CASSRERSGGSYEQYF. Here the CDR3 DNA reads TGTGCCAGCAGCAGAGAGCGGTCAGGGGGGTCCTACGAGCAGTACTTC.

CDR3 DNA: TGTGCCAGCAGCCCACTGACAGGTAAGGCCACTGAAGCTTTCTTT. This translates into CASSPLTGKATEAFF. V is TRBV3-1 (or the pseudogene TRBV3-2) and J is TRBJ1-1, with a possible D match to TRBD1 (6 bases). Germline V gene lookup returns CDR1 LGHDT and CDR2 YNNKEL (reference sequence). CDR3 length equals 15 residues. V was trimmed by 4 bases and J by 4 bases, leaving 16 bases between them.

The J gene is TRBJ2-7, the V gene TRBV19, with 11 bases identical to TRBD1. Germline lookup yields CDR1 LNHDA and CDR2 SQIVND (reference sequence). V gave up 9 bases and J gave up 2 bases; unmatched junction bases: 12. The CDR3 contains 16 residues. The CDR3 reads CASSGRPGQGAYEQYF. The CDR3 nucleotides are TGTGCCAGCAGTGGCCGTCCGGGACAGGGGGCCTACGAGCAGTACTTC.

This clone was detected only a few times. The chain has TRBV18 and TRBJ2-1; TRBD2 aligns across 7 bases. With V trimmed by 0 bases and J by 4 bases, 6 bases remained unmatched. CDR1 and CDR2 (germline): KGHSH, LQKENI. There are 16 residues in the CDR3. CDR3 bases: TGTGCCAGCTCACCACCCGGGCGGGGGAAATACAATGAGCAGTTCTTC. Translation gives CASSPPGRGKYNEQFF.

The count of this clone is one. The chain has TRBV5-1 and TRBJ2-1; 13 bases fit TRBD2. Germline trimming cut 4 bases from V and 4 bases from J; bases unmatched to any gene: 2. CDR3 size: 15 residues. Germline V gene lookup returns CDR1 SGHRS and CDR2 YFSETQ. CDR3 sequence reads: CASSGGLAGYNEQFF. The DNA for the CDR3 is TGCGCCAGCAGCGGGGGACTAGCGGGATACAATGAGCAGTTCTTC.

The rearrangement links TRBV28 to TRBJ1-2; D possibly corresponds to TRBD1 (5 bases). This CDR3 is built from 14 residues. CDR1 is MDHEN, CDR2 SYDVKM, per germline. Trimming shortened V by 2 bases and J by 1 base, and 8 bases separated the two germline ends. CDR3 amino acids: CASSLADSNYGYTF. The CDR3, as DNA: TGTGCCAGCAGTTTAGCAGACAGTAACTATGGCTACACCTTC.

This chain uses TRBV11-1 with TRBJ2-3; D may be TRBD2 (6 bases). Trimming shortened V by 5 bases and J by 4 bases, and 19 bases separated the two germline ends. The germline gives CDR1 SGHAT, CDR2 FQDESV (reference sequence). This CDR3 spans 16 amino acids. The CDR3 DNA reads TGTGCCAGCAGCCCCGGCGGGAACTGGGCTTCAGATACGCAGTATTTT. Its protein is CASSPGGNWASDTQYF.

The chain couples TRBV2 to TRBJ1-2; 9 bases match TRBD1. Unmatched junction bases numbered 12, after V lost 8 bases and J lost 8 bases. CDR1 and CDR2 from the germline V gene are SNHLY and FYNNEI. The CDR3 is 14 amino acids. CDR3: CASGVPGQGNGYTF. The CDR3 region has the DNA TGTGCCAGCGGTGTCCCGGGACAGGGAAACGGCTACACCTTC.

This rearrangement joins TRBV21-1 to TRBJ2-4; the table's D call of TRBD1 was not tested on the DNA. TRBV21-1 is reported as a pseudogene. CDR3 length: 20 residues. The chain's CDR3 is CASSKSGGAGGKFAKNIQYF. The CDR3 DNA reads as TGTGCCAGCAGCAAATCAGGGGGTGCCGGAGGAAAGTTCGCCAAAAACATTCAGTACTTC.

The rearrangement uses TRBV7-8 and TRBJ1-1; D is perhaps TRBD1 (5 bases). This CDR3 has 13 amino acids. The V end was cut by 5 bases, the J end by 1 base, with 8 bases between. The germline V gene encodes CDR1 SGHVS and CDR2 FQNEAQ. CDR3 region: CASSRDRNTEAFF. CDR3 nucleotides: TGTGCCAGCAGCCGTGACAGGAACACTGAAGCTTTCTTT.